One sample yielded the 29 T cell receptor beta chains listed below, sequenced in a study of blood T cell repertoires in COVID-19. Generated by immunoSEQ multiplex PCR, the TCRdb table keeps only in-frame clones and is missing some. Found here are fewer than 300,000 clones, around 84% of them singletons; the top ten hold about 2.5%. Sequencing input: PBMCs or T cells enriched from blood (not recorded which). Receptor source: a woman aged 50 to 60 who had recovered from COVID-19.

This chain links TRBV30 with TRBJ1-4; a weak D match, TRBD1 (6 bases). This CDR3 has 14 amino acids. V was clipped by 5 bases and J by 7 bases, with 17 bases between them. Germline CDR1 is GTSNPN and CDR2 is SVGIG (reference sequence). The CDR3 protein is CAWGYSGTTEKLFF. Here the CDR3 DNA reads TGTGCCTGGGGTTACTCCGGGACAACTGAAAAACTGTTTTTT.

The J gene is TRBJ1-1, the V gene TRBV7-2; no firm D call. Germline V gene lookup returns CDR1 SGHTA and CDR2 FQGNSA. The V end was cut by 4 bases, the J end by 5 bases, with 8 bases between. CDR3 length: 12 residues. Here the CDR3 DNA reads TGTGCCAGCAGCTCCCGGAGGACTGAAGCTTTCTTT. It translates to CASSSRRTEAFF.

The V and J genes are TRBV4-2 and TRBJ2-1, with TRBD2 identical over 12 bases. With V trimmed by 1 base and J by 7 bases, 5 bases remained unmatched. Germline values: CDR1 LGHNA, CDR2 YNFKEQ. The CDR3 is 16 amino acids. The CDR3 bases are TGTGCCAGCAGCCAAGTGACTAGCGGGAGAGGAAATGAGCAGTTCTTC. Protein: CASSQVTSGRGNEQFF.

The CDR3 spells CASSSPGHYEKLFF. Here the CDR3 DNA reads TGTGCCAGCAGCTCGCCGGGACACTATGAAAAACTGTTTTTT. The chain is built from TRBV7-9 and TRBJ1-4, with a tentative D call TRBD1 (6 bases). Germline V gene data show CDR1 as SEHNR and CDR2 as FQNEAQ (reference sequence). The CDR3 length is 14 residues. Between the trimmed V and J ends, which lost 4 bases and 6 bases, there was a span of 12 bases.

The chain joins TRBV29-1 to TRBJ1-1, with 9 nucleotides matching TRBD1. The CDR3 length is 13 residues. Trimming at V came to 8 bases and at J to 1 base, leaving 5 bases not matched to a gene. Per the germline V gene, CDR1 is SQVTM and CDR2 is ANQGSEA. The CDR3, as DNA: TGCAGCTCCGGGACAGGGACGAACACTGAAGCTTTCTTT. Residues: CSSGTGTNTEAFF.

The chain is built from TRBV7-9 and TRBJ1-1, with D tentatively TRBD1 (6 bases). The CDR3 is made up of 15 amino acids. Germline V lookup: CDR1 SEHNR, CDR2 FQNEAQ (reference sequence). Trimming shortened V by 1 base and J by 6 bases, and 15 bases separated the two germline ends. The chain's CDR3 is CASSLGDKGKAEAFF. The CDR3 nucleotides read TGTGCCAGCAGCTTAGGGGACAAAGGGAAGGCTGAAGCTTTCTTT. Variable domain in full (rest from reference TRBV7-9 and TRBJ1-1): DTGVSQNPRHKITKRGQNVTFRCDPISEHNRLYWYRQTLGQGPEFLTYFQNEAQLEKSRLLSDRFSAERPKGSFSTLEIQRTEQGDSAMYLCASSLGDKGKAEAFFGQGTRLTVV.

V gene TRBV4-1 combines with J gene TRBJ1-2; TRBD1 matches 7 bases. The ends lost 0 bases at V and 7 bases at J; junction bases unmatched: 5. The germline CDR1 and CDR2 sequences are MGHRA and YSYEKL. The CDR3 loop spans 14 amino acids. CDR3 in DNA: TGCGCCAGCAGCCAAGATCAGGGGGTGGCTGGCTACACCTTC. This encodes CASSQDQGVAGYTF.

The chain employs TRBV28 and TRBJ1-4; D is ambiguous. Germline lookup yields CDR1 MDHEN and CDR2 SYDVKM. The V end was cut by 7 bases, the J end by 7 bases, with 19 bases between. The CDR3 extends over 15 amino acids. Here the CDR3 reads CASTGSGAALEKLFF. In nucleotides, the CDR3 is TGTGCCAGCACCGGAAGCGGAGCTGCTCTTGAAAAACTGTTTTTT. Drawing the rest from reference TRBV28 and TRBJ1-4, the complete variable domain is DVKVTQSSRYLVKRTGEKVFLECVQDMDHENMFWYRQDPGLGLRLIYFSYDVKMKEKGDIPEGYSVSREKKERFSLILESASTNQTSMYLCASTGSGAALEKLFFGSGTQLSVL.

Turning to this clone: With a much larger clone just one base away, this may be a read error. The chain links TRBV6-5 to TRBJ1-1, with 12 positions matching TRBD1. Germline CDR1 MNHEY, CDR2 SVGAGI. The CDR3 runs 14 residues. The CDR3 nucleotides are TGTGCCACGGGACAGGGGGCCGAGAACACTAAAGCTTTCTTT. It yields the protein CATGQGAENTKAFF.

This chain connects TRBV12-3 or TRBV12-4 to TRBJ2-5, with D tentatively TRBD1 (6 bases). V lost 10 bases to trimming and J lost 5 bases, with 8 bases between them. The CDR3 covers 10 residues. Here the CDR3 DNA reads TGTGCCACCCAGGGGGAGACCCAGTACTTC. This codes for CATQGETQYF.

The J gene is TRBJ1-1, the V gene TRBV11-2, with D hard to call. Germline V gene sequence: CDR1 SGHAT, CDR2 FQNNGV. The CDR3 sequence is 13 residues long. V was trimmed by 6 bases and J by 3 bases, leaving 11 bases between them. CDR3 region: CASSGLADTEAFF. DNA for the CDR3: TGTGCCAGCAGTGGGCTCGCCGACACTGAAGCTTTCTTT.

The rearrangement uses TRBV15 and TRBJ1-2; TRBD1 agrees at 7 bases. This CDR3 contains 15 residues. V lost 6 bases, J lost 0 bases, and 7 bases stayed unmatched. The germline gives CDR1 LNHNV, CDR2 YYDKDF (reference sequence). The CDR3 DNA sequence: TGTGCCACCAGTGAGGGGGCAGGAGCTAACTATGGCTACACCTTC. Its protein is CATSEGAGANYGYTF.

The chain employs TRBV5-1 and TRBJ2-7, with TRBD2 as a possible D gene (5 bases). Germline lookup yields CDR1 SGHRS and CDR2 YFSETQ. This CDR3 region has 14 residues. The V and J ends lost 0 bases and 6 bases respectively, with 13 bases between them. DNA of the CDR3: TGCGCCAGCAGCTTGGAAGGCGGGTTCAGCGAGCAGTACTTC. It specifies CASSLEGGFSEQYF. The variable domain in full, with the rest retrieved from reference TRBV5-1 and TRBJ2-7, is KAGVTQTPRYLIKTRGQQVTLSCSPISGHRSVSWYQQTPGQGLQFLFEYFSETQRNKGNFPGRFSGRQFSNSRSEMNVSTLELGDSALYLCASSLEGGFSEQYFGPGTRLTVT.

The chain has TRBV29-1 and TRBJ1-2; no clear D gene. Trimming removed 6 bases at V and 10 bases at J, with 9 bases between. The CDR3 is 9 amino acids. Per the germline V gene, CDR1 is SQVTM and CDR2 is ANQGSEA. The CDR3 sequence is CSVAEDYTF. Written as DNA, the CDR3 is TGCAGCGTGGCAGAGGACTACACCTTC. Filled out from reference TRBV29-1 and TRBJ1-2, the complete variable domain reads SAVISQKPSRDICQRGTSLTIQCQVDSQVTMMFWYRQQPGQSLTLIATANQGSEATYESGFVIDKFPISRPNLTFSTLTVSNMSPEDSSIYLCSVAEDYTFGSGTRLTVV.

This clone was detected only a few times. The rearrangement uses TRBV6-4 and TRBJ2-1, with 13 nucleotides matching TRBD2. The CDR3 is 15 amino acids. Germline V gene sequence: CDR1 MRHNA, CDR2 SNTAGT. V lost 5 bases, J lost 10 bases, and 8 bases stayed unmatched. The CDR3 loop reads CASSRTSGGQGEQFF. The DNA for the CDR3 is TGTGCCAGCAGTCGGACTAGCGGGGGACAGGGCGAGCAGTTCTTC.

The chain joins TRBV2 to TRBJ2-1; 11 nucleotides align to TRBD2. The CDR3 runs to 15 residues. In germline, CDR1 is SNHLY, CDR2 FYNNEI. The trim removed 4 bases at V and 6 bases at J, leaving 5 bases unmatched. This chain's CDR3 is CASSVRLAGTNEQFF. The CDR3 DNA sequence: TGTGCCAGCAGTGTCAGACTAGCGGGGACCAATGAGCAGTTCTTC.

This CDR3 is CASSLARQGANEGNTEAFF. The CDR3, as DNA: TGTGCCAGCAGCTTAGCGCGACAGGGGGCTAATGAAGGGAACACTGAAGCTTTCTTT. The chain carries TRBV7-8 and TRBJ1-1; 10 nucleotides align to TRBD1. With 0 bases clipped from V and 1 base from J, the junction kept 11 bases outside the gene matches. The germline V gene has CDR1 SGHVS and CDR2 FQNEAQ. The CDR3 length is 19 residues.

The CDR3 coding sequence is TGTGCCAGCAGTCCGCCGGCGGGGGATATCTATGGCTACACCTTC. Protein: CASSPPAGDIYGYTF. V usage is TRBV28 and J usage is TRBJ1-2; possible D gene TRBD1, 5 bases. This CDR3 has 15 residues. V was cut by 5 bases and J by 4 bases, with 17 bases left in between. Germline V gives CDR1 MDHEN, CDR2 SYDVKM.

This clone was seen once. This chain links TRBV7-9 with TRBJ1-5; tentative D call: TRBD1 (6 bases). The length of the CDR3 is 16 residues. From germline, CDR1 is SEHNR and CDR2 FQNEAQ (reference sequence). V was clipped by 5 bases and J by 6 bases, with 20 bases between them. In DNA form, the CDR3 reads TGTGCCAGCAGCGCAGGCGTAGGGGGACCCCTTCAGCCCCAGCATTTT. Its translation is CASSAGVGGPLQPQHF. The complete variable domain, with remaining parts taken from reference TRBV7-9 and TRBJ1-5, reads DTGVSQNPRHKITKRGQNVTFRCDPISEHNRLYWYRQTLGQGPEFLTYFQNEAQLEKSRLLSDRFSAERPKGSFSTLEIQRTEQGDSAMYLCASSAGVGGPLQPQHFGDGTRLSIL.

V is TRBV5-1 and J is TRBJ2-1; TRBD1 is a possible D gene (5 bases). V was trimmed by 1 base and J by 0 bases, leaving 14 bases between them. The CDR3 runs to 17 residues. Germline assignment: CDR1 SGHRS and CDR2 YFSETQ. CDR3 sequence (DNA): TGCGCCAGCAGCTTGCAGGGTGGCTCCTACTCCTACAATGAGCAGTTCTTC. Its translation: CASSLQGGSYSYNEQFF.

The rearrangement joins TRBV7-8 to TRBJ2-7; maybe TRBD1 (6 bases). Trimming left V 6 bases short and J 6 bases short, with 15 bases between. The germline gives CDR1 SGHVS, CDR2 FQNEAQ. The CDR3 spans 13 residues. CDR3 sequence reads: CASSFRTALEQYF. As DNA, the CDR3 is TGTGCCAGCAGTTTTAGGACAGCACTCGAGCAGTACTTC.

The chain uses TRBV30 and TRBJ1-3; D remains unclear. The CDR3 is 13 amino acids. Trimming shortened V by 4 bases and J by 0 bases, and 7 bases separated the two germline ends. CDR1 and CDR2 (germline): GTSNPN, SVGIG (reference sequence). The CDR3 loop is CAWNAVSGNTIYF. CDR3 sequence (DNA): TGTGCCTGGAACGCGGTCTCTGGAAACACCATATATTTT.

V gene TRBV7-8 combines with J gene TRBJ1-1; D is undetermined. V lost 5 bases to trimming and J lost 10 bases, with 20 bases between them. The germline CDR1 and CDR2 sequences are SGHVS and FQNEAQ. The CDR3 spans 14 residues. In DNA form, the CDR3 reads TGTGCCAGCAGCCCGACCGGGAGACCGGCGAGAGCTTTCTTT. Amino acid sequence: CASSPTGRPARAFF.

V usage is TRBV10-1 and J usage is TRBJ1-4, with a weak D call TRBD1 (6 bases). Per germline, CDR1 WNHNN and CDR2 SYGVQD (reference sequence). Trimming shortened V by 5 bases and J by 6 bases, and 16 bases separated the two germline ends. This CDR3 region has 15 residues. Here the CDR3 DNA reads TGCGCCAGCAGTCGGACAGTTGGGGTTGATGAAAAACTGTTTTTT. Protein product: CASSRTVGVDEKLFF.

The V and J genes are TRBV2 and TRBJ1-1, with D tentatively TRBD1 (6 bases). V dropped 6 bases and J dropped 0 bases, with 14 bases sitting between them. Per the germline V gene, CDR1 is SNHLY and CDR2 is FYNNEI. This CDR3 contains 15 residues. CDR3 amino acids: CASSREAGVNTEAFF. For the CDR3, the DNA is TGTGCCAGCAGCAGGGAAGCAGGGGTGAACACTGAAGCTTTCTTT.

The gene calls are TRBV19 and TRBJ2-2; TRBD2 matches 11 bases. Germline V CDR1 and CDR2: LNHDA, SQIVND (reference sequence). CDR3 size: 17 residues. After removal of 6 bases from V and 0 bases from J, the junction contained 6 bases not matched to a gene. CDR3 sequence: CASRRLAGRSNTGELFF. CDR3 in DNA: TGTGCCAGTAGGAGACTAGCGGGGAGATCGAACACCGGGGAGCTGTTTTTT.

CDR3 coding DNA: TGTGCCACCAGCAGAGGATCGTCGGGAGAGACCCAGTACTTC. Amino acid sequence: CATSRGSSGETQYF. V gene TRBV15 combines with J gene TRBJ2-5; D is unclear. Germline-derived CDR1 and CDR2 are LNHNV and YYDKDF (reference sequence). V shed 1 base and J shed 4 bases, with 10 bases lying between them. CDR3 size: 14 residues.

The rearrangement uses TRBV6-5 and TRBJ2-1; TRBD2 aligns across 13 bases. The CDR3 is made up of 15 amino acids. CDR1 and CDR2 from the germline V gene are MNHEY and SVGAGI. V shed 6 bases, J shed 7 bases, and the junction held 6 bases outside the gene matches. The CDR3 DNA follows: TGTGCCAGCAGGCCTCCGGGACTAGCGGGGAATGAGCAGTTCTTC. Translated, it gives CASRPPGLAGNEQFF.

The chain uses TRBV12-5 and TRBJ1-1; D call uncertain. The germline V and J ends were trimmed by 0 bases and 3 bases, with 17 bases remaining between them. The CDR3 runs 17 residues. Germline CDR1 is LGHNT and CDR2 is FRNRAP. The CDR3: CASGLVIGGGIDTEAFF. The CDR3 nucleotides read TGTGCTAGTGGTTTGGTTATCGGAGGTGGGATTGACACTGAAGCTTTCTTT.